This T cell receptor (beta chain) was documented in a study of a mutant IDH1 vaccine in newly diagnosed glioma. The junction had 9 bases not matched to a gene; V was cut back by 6 bases and J by 4 bases. This CDR3 is 15 amino acids long. The germline V gene has CDR1 SQVTM and CDR2 ANQGSEA. The table came from immunoSEQ multiplex PCR; TCRdb's copy has only in-frame clones and leaves some out. The table shows just under 95,000 clones, with 80% occurring only once. As to this clone: Its antigen is as yet unknown.

Study-wide points: Vaccine-induced responses were seen in roughly 93% of patients, spanning several MHC alleles.

The time point was: baseline, week 1 (first vaccination visit). The treatment is: pre-vaccination baseline after standard-of-care therapy. Each donor presented with a new WHO grade 3 or 4 astrocytoma that tested IDH1-mutant and showed ATRX loss. This sequence was found in a man aged 35 to 55 with glioma. The source material was PBMCs, sampled from a glioma patient treated with radiotherapy, temozolomide or both. The chain uses TRBV29-1 and TRBJ1-1; 12 nucleotides agree with TRBD1. CDR3 coding DNA: TGCAGCGTCGCTCACGGGACAGGGGGCGGCACTGAAGCTTTCTTT. This gives the protein CSVAHGTGGGTEAFF. The whole variable domain, filled in from reference TRBV29-1 and TRBJ1-1, reads SAVISQKPSRDICQRGTSLTIQCQVDSQVTMMFWYRQQPGQSLTLIATANQGSEATYESGFVIDKFPISRPNLTFSTLTVSNMSPEDSSIYLCSVAHGTGGGTEAFFGQGTRLTVV.